Sequencing of this T cell receptor beta chain was carried out in a study of T cells in localized non-small cell lung cancer. Overall study findings and caveats: The tumor had only one region sequenced, so heterogeneity remains possible. In adjacent lung appeared a median about 57 of the top 100 tumor clones. An association was observed between higher blood T cell density and longer overall survival.

CDR3 size: 12 residues. Trimming cost V 3 bases and J 8 bases, with 8 bases left between them. The germline CDR1 and CDR2 sequences are KGHSH and LQKENI. Concerning this clone itself: Its antigen is as yet unknown.

Clones were read by immunoSEQ multiplex PCR, and TCRdb kept only the in-frame ones, dropping some. Here the sample spans 50,000 to 55,000 clones, approximately 86% being singletons. The sample consisted of PBMCs, taken before any cancer treatment. The rearrangement joins TRBV18 to TRBJ2-1, with no clear D. The receptor's source is a female donor with stage II lung adenocarcinoma. The CDR3: CASSPAVHEQFF. DNA of the CDR3: TGTGCCAGCTCACCTGCGGTGCATGAGCAGTTCTTC.